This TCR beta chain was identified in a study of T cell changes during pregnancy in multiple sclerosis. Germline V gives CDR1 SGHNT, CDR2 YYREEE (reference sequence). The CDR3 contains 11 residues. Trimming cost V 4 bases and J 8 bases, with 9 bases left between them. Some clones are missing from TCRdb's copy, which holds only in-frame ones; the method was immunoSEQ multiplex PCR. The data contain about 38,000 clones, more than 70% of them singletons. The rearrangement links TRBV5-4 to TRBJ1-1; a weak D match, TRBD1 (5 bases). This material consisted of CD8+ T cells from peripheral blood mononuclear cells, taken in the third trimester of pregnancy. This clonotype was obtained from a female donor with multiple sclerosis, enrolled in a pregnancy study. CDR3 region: CASSTEGEAFF. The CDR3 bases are TGTGCCAGCAGCACGGAGGGGGAAGCTTTCTTT.